The next 19 T cell receptor beta chains were all read from a single sample in a study of T cell responses to AZD1222 COVID-19 vaccine. Sequencing used immunoSEQ multiplex PCR; TCRdb keeps in-frame clones, though not all of them. In the table there are over 100,000 clones, 80% to 90% of which are singletons. This specimen consisted of peripheral blood, obtained on day 0 of AZD1222 vaccination. These receptors all stem from an adult in good health.

The chain joins TRBV28 to TRBJ1-2, with D perhaps TRBD1 (5 bases). V lost 2 bases and J lost 4, with 11 bases in between. The CDR3 spans 14 residues. CDR1 and CDR2 from the germline V gene are MDHEN and SYDVKM. CDR3 amino acids: CASSLPTESYGYTF. For the CDR3, the DNA is TGTGCCAGCAGTTTACCGACAGAAAGCTATGGCTACACCTTC.

The chain employs TRBV4-3 and TRBJ1-1, with 7 bases that match TRBD1. From germline, CDR1 is LGHNA and CDR2 YSLEER. V shed 0 bases, J shed 4 bases, and the junction held 5 bases outside the gene matches. This CDR3 contains 15 residues. The CDR3 nucleotides read TGCGCCAGCAGCCAAGATCAGAACAGGGGCACTGAAGCTTTCTTT. Its protein product is CASSQDQNRGTEAFF.

In DNA, the CDR3 is TGTGCCAGCAGTGAATCTTGGGGACAGGGGATCTCCTACGAGCAGTACTTC. Translation: CASSESWGQGISYEQYF. This rearrangement joins TRBV6-1 to TRBJ2-7; 10 nucleotides match TRBD1. The CDR3 consists of 17 residues. The ends lost 2 bases at V and 0 bases at J; junction bases unmatched: 7. In germline, CDR1 is MNHNS, CDR2 SASEGT.

The chain uses TRBV19 and TRBJ2-5; 7 nucleotides align to TRBD1. The ends lost 9 bases at V and 4 bases at J; junction bases unmatched: 11. Germline values: CDR1 LNHDA, CDR2 SQIVND (reference sequence). This CDR3 has 14 residues. The CDR3 DNA sequence: TGTGCCAGCTCCCTCAAGGGGGCTGGAGAGACCCAGTACTTC. Residues: CASSLKGAGETQYF.

The genes are TRBV7-8 and TRBJ1-2; 7 bases line up with TRBD1. Trimming cost V 4 bases and J 4 bases; bases outside gene matches: 9. From germline, CDR1 is SGHVS and CDR2 FQNEAQ. There are 15 residues in the CDR3. CDR3 in DNA: TGTGCCAGCAGCTCACCTCGACAGGGTAGCTATGGCTACACCTTC. Encoded protein: CASSSPRQGSYGYTF.

The J gene is TRBJ2-3, the V gene TRBV19; TRBD2 matches at 7 bases. The V gene end was trimmed by 5 bases and the J gene end by 1 base; junction bases not matched to a gene: 6. Germline CDR1 LNHDA, CDR2 SQIVND (reference sequence). This CDR3 spans 15 amino acids. In nucleotides, the CDR3 is TGTGCCAGTAGTCCGAGACTAGCTGGCACAGATACGCAGTATTTT. Protein product: CASSPRLAGTDTQYF.

V usage is TRBV5-4 and J usage is TRBJ1-2; D unresolved. V was clipped by 5 bases and J by 4 bases, with 15 bases between them. The germline V gene encodes CDR1 SGHNT and CDR2 YYREEE (reference sequence). This CDR3 is built from 14 residues. The CDR3 bases are TGTGCCAGCAGTCTTGGCAGAGACCTCTATGGCTACACCTTC. It is translated as CASSLGRDLYGYTF.

V gene TRBV6-2 or TRBV6-3 combines with J gene TRBJ2-7; weak D call: TRBD2 (6 bases). The ends were cut back, 2 bases at V and 9 bases at J, with 14 bases in the middle. In germline, CDR1 is MNHEY, CDR2 SVGEGT. This CDR3 contains 13 residues. The CDR3: CASSYGGLRGQYF. The DNA for the CDR3 is TGTGCCAGCAGTTACGGGGGACTCCGAGGGCAGTACTTC.

The J gene is TRBJ2-4, the V gene TRBV27, with D perhaps TRBD1 (5 bases). V dropped 1 base and J dropped 2 bases, with 15 bases sitting between them. CDR3 length: 17 amino acids. The germline CDR1 and CDR2 sequences are MNHEY and SMNVEV (reference sequence). CDR3 nucleotides: TGTGCCAGCAGTTTATGGCACTCGGCAGGGACCAAAAACATTCAGTACTTC. Translation gives CASSLWHSAGTKNIQYF.

The chain joins TRBV21-1 to TRBJ2-7; TRBD1 is the table's D call, not checked against the DNA. TRBV21-1 is described as a pseudogene. The CDR3 totals 13 residues. The CDR3 loop is CASSKGQTYEQYF. CDR3 nucleotide sequence: TGTGCCAGCAGCAAAGGACAGACCTACGAGCAGTACTTC.

This chain links TRBV7-2 with TRBJ1-2; TRBD1 matches 7 bases. There are 13 residues in the CDR3. V shed 3 bases and J 3 bases; nucleotides not matched to a gene: 1. Germline assignment: CDR1 SGHTA and CDR2 FQGNSA. The CDR3 DNA reads as TGTGCCAGCAGCTTGGGACAGCACTATGGCTACACCTTC. It specifies CASSLGQHYGYTF.

The genes are TRBV4-2 and TRBJ1-5; D unclear. V lost 3 bases, J lost 4 bases, and 13 bases lay in between. The CDR3 loop spans 15 amino acids. Germline assignment: CDR1 LGHNA and CDR2 YNFKEQ. For the CDR3, the DNA is TGTGCCAGCAGCCAGGTGGGAGGCCCAAATCAGCCCCAGCATTTT. Translated, it gives CASSQVGGPNQPQHF.

J is TRBJ1-6 and V is TRBV27, with 7 bases that match TRBD1. The CDR3 runs 16 residues. V trimming: 5 bases; J trimming: 2 bases; junction bases outside the gene matches: 6. Per germline, CDR1 MNHEY and CDR2 SMNVEV (reference sequence). The CDR3 DNA reads as TGTGCCAGCAGTCTGACAGGGATGACCTATAATTCACCCCTCCACTTT. Amino acid sequence: CASSLTGMTYNSPLHF.

The V call is TRBV20-1, the J call TRBJ1-1, with TRBD1 matching 11 bases. The CDR3 runs to 18 residues. J was trimmed by 0 bases and V by 3 bases; bases with no gene match: 12. Germline V CDR1 and CDR2: DFQATT, SNEGSKA (reference sequence). The CDR3 protein is CSASHRDRGVRMNTEAFF. CDR3 coding DNA: TGCAGTGCTAGTCATCGGGACAGGGGGGTCAGAATGAACACTGAAGCTTTCTTT.

The chain joins TRBV27 to TRBJ1-2, with 12 bases fitting TRBD1. CDR1 is MNHEY and CDR2 is SMNVEV in the germline V gene (reference sequence). V gave up 4 bases and J gave up 8 bases; unmatched junction bases: 14. This CDR3 is built from 17 residues. CDR3 nucleotides: TGTGCCAGCAGTTCCCGGGACAGGGGGCGGGGGGCTTGGGGCTACACCTTC. Protein: CASSSRDRGRGAWGYTF.

The V and J genes are TRBV7-2 and TRBJ2-6, with TRBD2 as a possible D gene (5 bases). Germline lookup yields CDR1 SGHTA and CDR2 FQGNSA. Between the trimmed V and J ends, which lost 5 bases and 0 bases, there was a span of 8 bases. The CDR3 consists of 15 residues. The CDR3, as DNA: TGTGCCAGCAGCGCCCGGGGCTCTGGGGCCAACGTCCTGACTTTC. It yields the protein CASSARGSGANVLTF. Combining the CDR3 with reference TRBV7-2 and TRBJ2-6 gives the whole variable domain GAGVSQSPSNKVTEKGKDVELRCDPISGHTALYWYRQSLGQGLEFLIYFQGNSAPDKSGLPSDRFSAERTGGSVSTLTIQRTQQEDSAVYLCASSARGSGANVLTFGAGSRLTVL.

This clone came up a few times. The chain recombines TRBV19 with TRBJ1-1; D gene ambiguous. Germline V gene data show CDR1 as LNHDA and CDR2 as SQIVND (reference sequence). V lost 4 bases and J lost 4, with 7 bases in between. CDR3 length equals 12 residues. The CDR3 DNA follows: TGTGCCAGTAGTACCATCAGCACTGAAGCTTTCTTT. It codes for CASSTISTEAFF. Full variable domain (outside the CDR3, taken from reference TRBV19 and TRBJ1-1): DGGITQSPKYLFRKEGQNVTLSCEQNLNHDAMYWYRQDPGQGLRLIYYSQIVNDFQKGDIAEGYSVSREKKESFPLTVTSAQKNPTAFYLCASSTISTEAFFGQGTRLTVV.

The DNA for the CDR3 is TGTGCCAGTAGTGAGTCGGGGCATGGCAATCAGCCCCAGCATTTT. This gives the protein CASSESGHGNQPQHF. The chain is built from TRBV19 and TRBJ1-5, with a possible D match to TRBD1 (5 bases). Germline lookup yields CDR1 LNHDA and CDR2 SQIVND (reference sequence). CDR3 size: 15 residues. Deletions cut 5 bases from V and 2 bases from J, with 13 bases between. Variable domain in full (rest from reference TRBV19 and TRBJ1-5): DGGITQSPKYLFRKEGQNVTLSCEQNLNHDAMYWYRQDPGQGLRLIYYSQIVNDFQKGDIAEGYSVSREKKESFPLTVTSAQKNPTAFYLCASSESGHGNQPQHFGDGTRLSIL.

The chain uses TRBV27 and TRBJ2-1; 9 bases fit TRBD1. Germline CDR1 reads MNHEY; CDR2 reads SMNVEV (reference sequence). The CDR3 is 15 amino acids. Unmatched junction bases numbered 6, after V lost 5 bases and J lost 4 bases. The CDR3 here is CASSPGQGTYNEQFF. In DNA, the CDR3 is TGTGCCAGCAGTCCCGGACAGGGGACTTACAATGAGCAGTTCTTC.